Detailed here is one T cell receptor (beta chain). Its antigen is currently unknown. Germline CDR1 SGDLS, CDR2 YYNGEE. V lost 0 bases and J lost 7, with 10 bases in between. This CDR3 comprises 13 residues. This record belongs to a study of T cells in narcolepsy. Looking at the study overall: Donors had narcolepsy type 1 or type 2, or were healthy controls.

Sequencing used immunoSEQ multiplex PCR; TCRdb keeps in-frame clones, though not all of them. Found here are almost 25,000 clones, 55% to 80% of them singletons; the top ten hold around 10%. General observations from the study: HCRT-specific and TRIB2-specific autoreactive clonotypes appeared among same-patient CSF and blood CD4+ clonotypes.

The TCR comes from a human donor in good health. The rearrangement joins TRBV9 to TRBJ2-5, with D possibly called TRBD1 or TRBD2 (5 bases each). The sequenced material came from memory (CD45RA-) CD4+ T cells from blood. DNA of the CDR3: TGTGCCAGCAGCGTAGCTACTGGGGGGACCCAGTACTTC. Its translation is CASSVATGGTQYF.